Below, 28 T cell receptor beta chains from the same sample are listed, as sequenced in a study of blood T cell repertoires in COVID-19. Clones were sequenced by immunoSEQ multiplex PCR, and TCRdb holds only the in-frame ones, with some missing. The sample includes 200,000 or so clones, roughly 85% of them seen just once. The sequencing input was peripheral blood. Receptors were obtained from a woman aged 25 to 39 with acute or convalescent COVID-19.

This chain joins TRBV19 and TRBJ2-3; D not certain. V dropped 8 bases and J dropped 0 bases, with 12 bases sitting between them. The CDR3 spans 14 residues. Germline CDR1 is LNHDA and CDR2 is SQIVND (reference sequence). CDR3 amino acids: CASGVYGSTDTQYF. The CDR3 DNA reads TGTGCCAGTGGAGTGTACGGTAGCACAGATACGCAGTATTTT.

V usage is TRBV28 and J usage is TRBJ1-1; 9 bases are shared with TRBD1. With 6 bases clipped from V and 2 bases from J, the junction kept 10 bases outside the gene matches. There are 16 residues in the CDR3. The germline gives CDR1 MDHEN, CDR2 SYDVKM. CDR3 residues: CASSPRDRVLNTEAFF. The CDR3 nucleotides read TGTGCCAGCAGCCCCCGGGACAGGGTACTCAACACTGAAGCTTTCTTT.

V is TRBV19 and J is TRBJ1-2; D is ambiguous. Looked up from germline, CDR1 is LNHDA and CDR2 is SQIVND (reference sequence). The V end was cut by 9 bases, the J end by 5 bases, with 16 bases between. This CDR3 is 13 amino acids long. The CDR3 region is CASSLLDTYGYTF. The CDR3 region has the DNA TGTGCCAGCTCATTATTAGACACATATGGCTACACCTTC. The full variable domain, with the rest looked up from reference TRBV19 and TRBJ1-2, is DGGITQSPKYLFRKEGQNVTLSCEQNLNHDAMYWYRQDPGQGLRLIYYSQIVNDFQKGDIAEGYSVSREKKESFPLTVTSAQKNPTAFYLCASSLLDTYGYTFGSGTRLTVV.

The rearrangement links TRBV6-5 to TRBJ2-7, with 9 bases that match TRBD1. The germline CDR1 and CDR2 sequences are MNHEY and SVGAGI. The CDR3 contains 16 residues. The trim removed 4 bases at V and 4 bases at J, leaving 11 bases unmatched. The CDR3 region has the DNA TGTGCCAGCAGTTCACGCTCCGGGACAGGGTTTTACGAGCAGTACTTC. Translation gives CASSSRSGTGFYEQYF.

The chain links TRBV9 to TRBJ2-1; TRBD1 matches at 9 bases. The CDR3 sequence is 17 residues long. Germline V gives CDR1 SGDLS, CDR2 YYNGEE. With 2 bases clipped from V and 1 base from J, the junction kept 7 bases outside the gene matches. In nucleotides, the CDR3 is TGTGCCAGCAGCGTCTCCCCGACAGGGGGGTCCTACAATGAGCAGTTCTTC. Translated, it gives CASSVSPTGGSYNEQFF.

CDR3 coding DNA: TGTGCCAGCAGCTTCGTCCCGGGACAGGGGATGAACACTGAAGCTTTCTTT. This translates into CASSFVPGQGMNTEAFF. The V gene is TRBV5-6, the J gene TRBJ1-1; 10 bases align to TRBD1. CDR3 length: 17 amino acids. Trimming took 2 bases from V and 0 from J; bases not matched to a gene: 7. Germline CDR1 is SGHDT and CDR2 is YYEEEE.

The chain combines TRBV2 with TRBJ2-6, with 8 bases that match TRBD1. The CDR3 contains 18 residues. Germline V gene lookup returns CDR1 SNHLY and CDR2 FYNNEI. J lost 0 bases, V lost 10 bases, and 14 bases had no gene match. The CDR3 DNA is TGTGCCATCAGGGGCCCGGGACAGGACAACTCTGGGGCCAACGTCCTGACTTTC. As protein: CAIRGPGQDNSGANVLTF.

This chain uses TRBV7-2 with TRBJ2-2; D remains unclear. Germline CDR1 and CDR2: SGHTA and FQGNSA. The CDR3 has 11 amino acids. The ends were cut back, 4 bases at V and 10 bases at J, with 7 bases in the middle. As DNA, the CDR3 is TGTGCCAGCAGCTCCCTTTTGGAGCTGTTTTTT. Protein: CASSSLLELFF.

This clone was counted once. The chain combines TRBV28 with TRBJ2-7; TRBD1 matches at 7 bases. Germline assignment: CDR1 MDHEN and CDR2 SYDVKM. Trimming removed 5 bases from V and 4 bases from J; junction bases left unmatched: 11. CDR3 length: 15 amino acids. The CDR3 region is CASSNPTGYAYEQYF. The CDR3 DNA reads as TGTGCCAGCAGTAATCCGACAGGGTATGCTTACGAGCAGTACTTC. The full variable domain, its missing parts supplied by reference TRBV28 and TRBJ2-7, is DVKVTQSSRYLVKRTGEKVFLECVQDMDHENMFWYRQDPGLGLRLIYFSYDVKMKEKGDIPEGYSVSREKKERFSLILESASTNQTSMYLCASSNPTGYAYEQYFGPGTRLTVT.

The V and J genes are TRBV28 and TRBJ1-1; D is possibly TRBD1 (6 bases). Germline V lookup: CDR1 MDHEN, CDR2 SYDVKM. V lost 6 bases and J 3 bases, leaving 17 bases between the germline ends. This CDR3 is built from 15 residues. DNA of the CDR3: TGTGCCAGCAGAAGGCCAGGGGTAGTTGACACTGAAGCTTTCTTT. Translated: CASRRPGVVDTEAFF.

The CDR3 protein is CASSTTGLSNQPQHF. The CDR3 DNA reads TGTGCCAGTAGTACAACAGGGCTGAGCAATCAGCCCCAGCATTTT. The rearrangement links TRBV19 to TRBJ1-5; tentative D call: TRBD1 (6 bases). The CDR3 extends over 15 amino acids. V lost 4 bases, J lost 1 base, and 11 bases lay in between. CDR1 and CDR2 (germline): LNHDA, SQIVND (reference sequence).

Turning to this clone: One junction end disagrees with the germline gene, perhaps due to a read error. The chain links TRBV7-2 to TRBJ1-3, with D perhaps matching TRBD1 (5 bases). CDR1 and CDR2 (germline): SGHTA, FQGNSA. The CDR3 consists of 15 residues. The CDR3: CASSLALTEGNTIYF. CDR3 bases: TGTGCCAGCAGCCTAGCCCTGACAGAAGGAAACACCATATATTTT.

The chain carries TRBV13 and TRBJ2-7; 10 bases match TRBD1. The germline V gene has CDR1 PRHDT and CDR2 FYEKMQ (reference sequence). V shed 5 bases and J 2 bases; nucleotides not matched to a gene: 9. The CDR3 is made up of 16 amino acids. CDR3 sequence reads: CASSASGTGVTYEQYF. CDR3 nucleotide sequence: TGTGCCAGCAGCGCCTCCGGGACAGGGGTGACCTACGAGCAGTACTTC.

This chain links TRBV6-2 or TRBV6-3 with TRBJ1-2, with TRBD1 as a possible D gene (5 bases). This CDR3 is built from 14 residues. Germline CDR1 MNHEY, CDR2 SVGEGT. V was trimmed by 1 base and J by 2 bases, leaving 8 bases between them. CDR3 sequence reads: CASSYWRGNYGYTF. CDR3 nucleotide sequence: TGTGCCAGCAGTTACTGGCGGGGGAACTATGGCTACACCTTC.

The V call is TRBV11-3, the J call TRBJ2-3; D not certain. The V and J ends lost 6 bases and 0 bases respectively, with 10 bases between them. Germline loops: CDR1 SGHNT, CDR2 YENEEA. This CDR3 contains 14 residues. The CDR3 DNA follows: TGTGCCAGCAGTCTTAGTACTAGCACAGATACGCAGTATTTT. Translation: CASSLSTSTDTQYF.

CDR3 nucleotides: TGTGCCAGCAGCAGACAGGGGGTGGACACCGGGGAGCTGTTTTTT. It translates to CASSRQGVDTGELFF. J is TRBJ2-2 and V is TRBV6-5; 9 positions match TRBD1. With 6 bases clipped from V and 3 bases from J, the junction kept 5 bases outside the gene matches. This CDR3 spans 15 amino acids. Germline CDR1 MNHEY, CDR2 SVGAGI.

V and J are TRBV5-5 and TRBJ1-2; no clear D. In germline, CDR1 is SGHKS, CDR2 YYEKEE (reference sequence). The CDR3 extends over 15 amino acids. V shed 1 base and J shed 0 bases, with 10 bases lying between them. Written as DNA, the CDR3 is TGTGCCAGCAGCTTGTATCAGAATTCTAACTATGGCTACACCTTC. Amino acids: CASSLYQNSNYGYTF. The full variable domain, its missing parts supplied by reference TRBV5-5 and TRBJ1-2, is DAGVTQSPTHLIKTRGQQVTLRCSPISGHKSVSWYQQVLGQGPQFIFQYYEKEERGRGNFPDRFSARQFPNYSSELNVNALLLGDSALYLCASSLYQNSNYGYTFGSGTRLTVV.

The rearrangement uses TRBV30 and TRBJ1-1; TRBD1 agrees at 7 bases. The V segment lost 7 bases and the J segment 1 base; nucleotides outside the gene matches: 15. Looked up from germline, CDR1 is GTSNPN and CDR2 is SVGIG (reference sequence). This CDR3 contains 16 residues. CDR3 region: CASRGGQSSPNTEAFF. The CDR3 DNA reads TGTGCCTCGAGAGGGGGACAGAGTTCCCCGAACACTGAAGCTTTCTTT.

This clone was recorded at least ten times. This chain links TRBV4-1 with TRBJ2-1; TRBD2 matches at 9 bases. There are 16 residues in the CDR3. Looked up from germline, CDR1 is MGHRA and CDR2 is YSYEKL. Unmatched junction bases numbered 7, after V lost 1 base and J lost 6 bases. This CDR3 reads CASSQASGTSFNEQFF. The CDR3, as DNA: TGCGCCAGCAGCCAAGCATCGGGGACTAGCTTCAATGAGCAGTTCTTC.

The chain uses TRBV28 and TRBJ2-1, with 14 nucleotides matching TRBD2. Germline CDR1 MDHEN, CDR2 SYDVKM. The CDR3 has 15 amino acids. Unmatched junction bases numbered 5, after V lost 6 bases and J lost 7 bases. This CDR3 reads CASRGLAGAFNEQFF. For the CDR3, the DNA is TGTGCCAGCAGGGGACTAGCGGGAGCTTTTAATGAGCAGTTCTTC.

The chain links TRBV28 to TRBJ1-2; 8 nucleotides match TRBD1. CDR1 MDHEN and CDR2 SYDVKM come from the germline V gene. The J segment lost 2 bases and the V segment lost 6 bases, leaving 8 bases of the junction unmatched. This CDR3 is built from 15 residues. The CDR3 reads CASRTEQGGNYGYTF. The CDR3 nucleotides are TGTGCCAGCAGGACGGAACAGGGGGGAAACTATGGCTACACCTTC.

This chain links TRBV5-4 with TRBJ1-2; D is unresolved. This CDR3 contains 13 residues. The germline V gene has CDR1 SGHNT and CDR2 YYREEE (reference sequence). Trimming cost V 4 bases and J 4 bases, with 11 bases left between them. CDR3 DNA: TGTGCCAGCAGCCTCACACAGACCTATGGCTACACCTTC. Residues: CASSLTQTYGYTF. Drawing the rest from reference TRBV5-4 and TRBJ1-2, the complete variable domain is ETGVTQSPTHLIKTRGQQVTLRCSSQSGHNTVSWYQQALGQGPQFIFQYYREEENGRGNFPPRFSGLQFPNYSSELNVNALELDDSALYLCASSLTQTYGYTFGSGTRLTVV.

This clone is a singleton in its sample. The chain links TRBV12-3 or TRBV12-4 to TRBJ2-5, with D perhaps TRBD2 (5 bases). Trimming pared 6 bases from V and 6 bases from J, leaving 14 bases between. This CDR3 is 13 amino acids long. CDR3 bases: TGTGCCAGCAGACCTCTACTAGAAAAGACCCAGTACTTC. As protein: CASRPLLEKTQYF.

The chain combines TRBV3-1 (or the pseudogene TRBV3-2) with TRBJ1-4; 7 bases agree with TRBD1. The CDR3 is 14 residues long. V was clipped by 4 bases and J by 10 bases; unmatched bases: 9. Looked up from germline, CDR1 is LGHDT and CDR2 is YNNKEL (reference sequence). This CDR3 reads CASSLHRDSGKLFF. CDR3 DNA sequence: TGTGCCAGCAGCCTTCACCGGGACAGCGGAAAACTGTTTTTT.

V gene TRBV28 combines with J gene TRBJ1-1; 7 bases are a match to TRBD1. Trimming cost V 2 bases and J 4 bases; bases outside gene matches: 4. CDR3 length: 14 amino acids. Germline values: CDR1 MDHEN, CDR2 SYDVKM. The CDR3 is CASSLPTGRTEAFF. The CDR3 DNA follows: TGTGCCAGCAGTTTACCGACAGGGCGCACTGAAGCTTTCTTT.

The CDR3 bases are TGTGCCACCAGCAGAGTGGCGGCTAGCTCCTATAATTCACCCCTCCACTTT. Translation: CATSRVAASSYNSPLHF. The V and J genes are TRBV15 and TRBJ1-6; D remains ambiguous. The ends were cut back, 1 base at V and 0 bases at J, with 10 bases in the middle. This CDR3 is built from 17 residues. Germline V lookup: CDR1 LNHNV, CDR2 YYDKDF (reference sequence). Supplemented by reference TRBV15 and TRBJ1-6, the full variable domain reads DAMVIQNPRYQVTQFGKPVTLSCSQTLNHNVMYWYQQKSSQAPKLLFHYYDKDFNNEADTPDNFQSRRPNTSFCFLDIRSPGLGDTAMYLCATSRVAASSYNSPLHFGNGTRLTVT.

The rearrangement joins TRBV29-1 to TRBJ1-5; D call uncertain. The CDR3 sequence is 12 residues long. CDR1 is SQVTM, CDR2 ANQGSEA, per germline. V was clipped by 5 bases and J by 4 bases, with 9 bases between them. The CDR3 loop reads CSVTYGNQPQHF. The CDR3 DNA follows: TGCAGCGTTACATACGGGAATCAGCCCCAGCATTTT. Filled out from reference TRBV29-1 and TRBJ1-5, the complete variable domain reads SAVISQKPSRDICQRGTSLTIQCQVDSQVTMMFWYRQQPGQSLTLIATANQGSEATYESGFVIDKFPISRPNLTFSTLTVSNMSPEDSSIYLCSVTYGNQPQHFGDGTRLSIL.

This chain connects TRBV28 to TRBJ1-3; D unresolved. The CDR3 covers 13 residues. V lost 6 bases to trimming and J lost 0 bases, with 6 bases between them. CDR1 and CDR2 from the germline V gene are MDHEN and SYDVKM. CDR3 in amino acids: CASSLLSGNTIYF. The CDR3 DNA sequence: TGTGCCAGCAGCCTCCTCTCTGGAAACACCATATATTTT.